The 32 T cell receptor beta chains in this list originate from one sample, sequenced in a study of patients and donors after allogeneic stem cell transplantation. TCRdb analysed the RT-PCR reads with MiXCR anew, one entry per CDR3 protein. The table records about 110,000 distinct CDR3 sequences, about a third of them present only once. The sequenced material came from blood, either unsorted or a sorted T cell fraction (not recorded which). These receptors all come from a human donor who was either an allogeneic HSCT recipient or a stem cell or donor lymphocyte infusion donor (not recorded which). It is not recorded whose cells these are; they may come from a transplant donor.

The V gene is TRBV24-1, the J gene TRBJ1-4, with D perhaps matching TRBD1 (5 bases). Per the germline V gene, CDR1 is KGHDR and CDR2 is SFDVKD. This CDR3 is 15 amino acids long. V lost 0 bases, J lost 10 bases, and 14 bases lay in between. The CDR3 region is CATSDLPGQGGKLFF. In DNA, the CDR3 is TGTGCCACCAGTGATTTGCCCGGCCAGGGAGGAAAACTGTTTTTT.

This clonotype was found a few times. The V call is TRBV6-2 or TRBV6-3, the J call TRBJ2-3, with D uncertain. CDR3 length: 14 amino acids. Germline V gene sequence: CDR1 MNHEY, CDR2 SVGEGT. Between the trimmed V and J ends, which lost 2 bases and 6 bases, there was a span of 12 bases. CDR3 sequence (DNA): TGTGCCAGCAGTTACCAGCTGGTCAGGGATACGCAGTATTTT. Translated: CASSYQLVRDTQYF.

This clonotype was seen a handful of times. This rearrangement joins TRBV4-3 to TRBJ2-5, with D tentatively TRBD1 (5 bases). Trimming removed 0 bases from V and 5 bases from J, with 10 bases in between. CDR1 is LGHNA and CDR2 is YSLEER in the germline V gene. The CDR3 totals 14 residues. The CDR3 loop is CASSQDAGWETQYF. Here the CDR3 DNA reads TGCGCCAGCAGCCAAGATGCAGGGTGGGAGACCCAGTACTTC.

The V and J genes are TRBV20-1 and TRBJ1-1, with no clear D. The V end was cut by 0 bases, the J end by 1 base, with 9 bases between. The CDR3 is made up of 14 amino acids. The germline V gene encodes CDR1 DFQATT and CDR2 SNEGSKA (reference sequence). The CDR3 region has the DNA TGCAGTGCTAGAGACAGGAGATGGAACACTGAAGCTTTCTTT. Residues: CSARDRRWNTEAFF.

This chain connects TRBV12-3 or TRBV12-4 to TRBJ2-3; D is perhaps TRBD2 (5 bases). Trimming shortened V by 3 bases and J by 8 bases, and 9 bases separated the two germline ends. CDR3 size: 12 residues. The CDR3: CASSLRSGTQYF. Here the CDR3 DNA reads TGTGCCAGCAGTTTGAGGAGCGGTACGCAGTATTTT.

The V and J genes are TRBV7-2 and TRBJ2-5, with 11 bases that match TRBD1. This CDR3 contains 14 residues. The V gene end was trimmed by 5 bases and the J gene end by 6 bases; junction bases not matched to a gene: 5. From germline, CDR1 is SGHTA and CDR2 FQGNSA. Here the CDR3 reads CASSKGQGVKTQYF. The CDR3 nucleotides are TGTGCCAGCAGCAAGGGACAGGGGGTGAAGACCCAGTACTTC. Full variable domain (remainder filled in from reference TRBV7-2 and TRBJ2-5): GAGVSQSPSNKVTEKGKDVELRCDPISGHTALYWYRQSLGQGLEFLIYFQGNSAPDKSGLPSDRFSAERTGGSVSTLTIQRTQQEDSAVYLCASSKGQGVKTQYFGPGTRLLVL.

This clonotype was found a few times. The chain couples TRBV20-1 to TRBJ1-5; 8 positions match TRBD1. Trimming took 6 bases from V and 3 from J; bases not matched to a gene: 4. Germline V gene sequence: CDR1 DFQATT, CDR2 SNEGSKA (reference sequence). This CDR3 has 13 amino acids. Here the CDR3 reads CSAPGQVNQPQHF. The CDR3 coding sequence is TGCAGTGCCCCGGGACAGGTCAATCAGCCCCAGCATTTT.

The sample holds a few counts of this clonotype. The V gene is TRBV7-9, the J gene TRBJ1-4, with D perhaps matching TRBD1 (6 bases). V shed 4 bases and J shed 4 bases, with 19 bases lying between them. From germline, CDR1 is SEHNR and CDR2 FQNEAQ (reference sequence). There are 17 residues in the CDR3. The CDR3 spells CASSSLGGSRINEKLFF. The DNA for the CDR3 is TGTGCCAGCAGCTCCCTTGGGGGCAGCCGGATTAATGAAAAACTGTTTTTT.

This chain joins TRBV5-6 and TRBJ2-7, with D perhaps TRBD1 or TRBD2 (5 bases each). Germline V CDR1 and CDR2: SGHDT, YYEEEE. The CDR3 runs to 15 residues. V was clipped by 4 bases and J by 2 bases, with 16 bases between them. The CDR3 DNA follows: TGTGCCAGCAGCGCACCTCGGGACGGAGCCTACGAGCAGTACTTC. Translation: CASSAPRDGAYEQYF.

The V gene is TRBV20-1, the J gene TRBJ2-1; D is ambiguous. This CDR3 region has 12 residues. The V gene lost 6 bases and the J gene lost 4 bases, with 10 bases spanning the gap. Germline V gene data show CDR1 as DFQATT and CDR2 as SNEGSKA (reference sequence). CDR3 loop: CSALDGYNEQFF. CDR3 DNA sequence: TGCAGTGCCTTAGACGGATACAATGAGCAGTTCTTC.

The rearrangement joins TRBV12-3 or TRBV12-4 to TRBJ2-7, with D possibly being TRBD1 (5 bases). The CDR3 extends over 15 amino acids. The V and J ends lost 5 bases and 6 bases respectively, with 20 bases between them. The chain's CDR3 is CASSLRTHKTAEQYF. CDR3 in DNA: TGTGCCAGCAGTCTGAGGACACACAAAACAGCCGAGCAGTACTTC.

The chain combines TRBV24-1 with TRBJ2-1, with 11 positions matching TRBD2. CDR1 and CDR2 (germline): KGHDR, SFDVKD. The CDR3 sequence is 17 residues long. V shed 4 bases, J shed 4 bases, and the junction held 8 bases outside the gene matches. CDR3 DNA: TGTGCCACCAGTGACGCCCGACTAGCGGGAAGGTACAATGAGCAGTTCTTC. It is translated as CATSDARLAGRYNEQFF.

The chain carries TRBV28 and TRBJ1-1; D is perhaps TRBD1 (6 bases). Trimming pared 5 bases from V and 3 bases from J, leaving 19 bases between. Looked up from germline, CDR1 is MDHEN and CDR2 is SYDVKM. This CDR3 spans 16 amino acids. The CDR3 DNA reads TGTGCCAGCAGTCCTGCACCGGGGGCGAAGGACACTGAAGCTTTCTTT. Its translation: CASSPAPGAKDTEAFF.

In this sample, this clonotype turned up a few times. The rearrangement joins TRBV19 to TRBJ2-3, with unresolved D. This CDR3 is 15 amino acids long. V gave up 8 bases and J gave up 1 base, with 16 bases separating them. Germline V gene lookup returns CDR1 LNHDA and CDR2 SQIVND (reference sequence). In nucleotides, the CDR3 is TGTGCCAGTGCCATAGGCAATGGGGGCACAGATACGCAGTATTTT. It is translated as CASAIGNGGTDTQYF.

This clonotype occurred a few times. CDR3 residues: CASSRGAAEKLFF. In DNA form, the CDR3 reads TGTGCCAGCAGCCGAGGGGCAGCTGAAAAACTGTTTTTT. The chain employs TRBV5-6 and TRBJ1-4, with D perhaps TRBD1 (5 bases). Trimming cost V 4 bases and J 7 bases, with 11 bases left between them. This CDR3 contains 13 residues. The V gene's germline CDR1 is SGHDT and CDR2 YYEEEE.

This clonotype was observed a few times. The J gene is TRBJ1-4, the V gene TRBV28; D may be TRBD1 (5 bases). This CDR3 contains 14 residues. Germline CDR1 reads MDHEN; CDR2 reads SYDVKM. V was pared by 7 bases and J by 8 bases, with 17 bases between. The CDR3 sequence: CASTSEGLGEKLFF. DNA for the CDR3: TGTGCCAGCACCTCCGAGGGGCTGGGAGAAAAACTGTTTTTT.

The rearrangement joins TRBV12-3 or TRBV12-4 to TRBJ2-3; D is ambiguous. The CDR3 totals 14 residues. V shed 7 bases and J shed 2 bases, with 13 bases lying between them. The CDR3, as DNA: TGTGCCAGCACCGATGACTTTTACACAGATACGCAGTATTTT. Its translation is CASTDDFYTDTQYF.

The CDR3 loop reads CASSQDARTASYYGYTF. The CDR3 bases are TGCGCCAGCAGCCAAGACGCTCGGACAGCGTCATACTATGGCTACACCTTC. The J gene is TRBJ1-2, the V gene TRBV4-3, with D perhaps TRBD1 (6 bases). The CDR3 is 17 residues long. CDR1 is LGHNA, CDR2 YSLEER, per germline. The V end was cut by 0 bases, the J end by 3 bases, with 17 bases between.

This chain links TRBV12-3 or TRBV12-4 with TRBJ1-1; D not certain. V gave up 6 bases and J gave up 1 base, with 12 bases separating them. The CDR3 totals 14 residues. Written as DNA, the CDR3 is TGTGCCAGCAGGTCCCCGACACAGAACACTGAAGCTTTCTTT. It yields the protein CASRSPTQNTEAFF.

The V and J genes are TRBV20-1 and TRBJ1-2, with 10 bases aligning to TRBD1. The CDR3 spans 13 residues. Germline lookup yields CDR1 DFQATT and CDR2 SNEGSKA (reference sequence). J lost 7 bases, V lost 4 bases, and 6 bases had no gene match. The CDR3 bases are TGCAGTGCTATGAACCGGGACAGGGGTGGCTACACCTTC. Translation gives CSAMNRDRGGYTF.

V is TRBV29-1 and J is TRBJ2-7; D unresolved. The CDR3 totals 11 residues. In germline, CDR1 is SQVTM, CDR2 ANQGSEA. V was pared by 3 bases and J by 3 bases, with 6 bases between. The CDR3 DNA follows: TGCAGCGTTGAGACTTACTACGAGCAGTACTTC. This encodes CSVETYYEQYF.

J is TRBJ2-3 and V is TRBV24-1; TRBD1 matches at 10 bases. The junction had 12 bases not matched to a gene; V was cut back by 9 bases and J by 4 bases. CDR1 and CDR2 from the germline V gene are KGHDR and SFDVKD. This CDR3 is built from 16 residues. The CDR3: CATGEPGQGTSDTQYF. CDR3 nucleotide sequence: TGTGCCACCGGCGAACCGGGACAGGGGACGTCAGATACGCAGTATTTT.

This clonotype showed up many times. This chain connects TRBV13 to TRBJ1-2; D is ambiguous. Germline V gene lookup returns CDR1 PRHDT and CDR2 FYEKMQ (reference sequence). CDR3 length: 13 amino acids. Between the trimmed V and J ends, which lost 4 bases and 2 bases, there was a span of 8 bases. CDR3 residues: CASSSGLNYGYTF. CDR3 DNA sequence: TGTGCCAGCAGCTCAGGACTCAACTATGGCTACACCTTC.

There are a few counts of this clonotype. This chain links TRBV2 with TRBJ2-2; 7 nucleotides align to TRBD1. The CDR3 runs 14 residues. Germline V gene lookup returns CDR1 SNHLY and CDR2 FYNNEI. V gave up 4 bases and J gave up 4 bases; unmatched junction bases: 3. Here the CDR3 reads CASSGQGSTGELFF. The CDR3 coding sequence is TGTGCCAGCAGTGGACAGGGTAGCACCGGGGAGCTGTTTTTT. Filled out from reference TRBV2 and TRBJ2-2, the complete variable domain reads EPEVTQTPSHQVTQMGQEVILRCVPISNHLYFYWYRQILGQKVEFLVSFYNNEISEKSEIFDDQFSVERPDGSNFTLKIRSTKLEDSAMYFCASSGQGSTGELFFGEGSRLTVL.

V gene TRBV19 combines with J gene TRBJ2-1; D not resolved. V was clipped by 1 base and J by 9 bases, with 10 bases between them. Per the germline V gene, CDR1 is LNHDA and CDR2 is SQIVND (reference sequence). The CDR3 consists of 13 residues. The CDR3 protein is CASSIGTAGEQFF. For the CDR3, the DNA is TGTGCCAGTAGTATAGGGACCGCCGGTGAGCAGTTCTTC. Complete variable domain (other parts from reference TRBV19 and TRBJ2-1): DGGITQSPKYLFRKEGQNVTLSCEQNLNHDAMYWYRQDPGQGLRLIYYSQIVNDFQKGDIAEGYSVSREKKESFPLTVTSAQKNPTAFYLCASSIGTAGEQFFGPGTRLTVL.

This clonotype turned up a few times. This sequence joins TRBV5-1 and TRBJ1-2, with TRBD1 matching over 7 bases. CDR1 is SGHRS, CDR2 YFSETQ, per germline. Losses at the gene ends were 4 bases for V and 4 bases for J; bases not matched to a gene: 13. The CDR3 consists of 16 residues. CDR3 nucleotides: TGCGCCAGCAGCCCCCGACAGGGCTCGGACGCCTATGGCTACACCTTC. It encodes CASSPRQGSDAYGYTF. The full variable domain, with the rest looked up from reference TRBV5-1 and TRBJ1-2, is KAGVTQTPRYLIKTRGQQVTLSCSPISGHRSVSWYQQTPGQGLQFLFEYFSETQRNKGNFPGRFSGRQFSNSRSEMNVSTLELGDSALYLCASSPRQGSDAYGYTFGSGTRLTVV.

This clonotype was counted only a few times. The chain links TRBV12-3 or TRBV12-4 to TRBJ2-1; D ambiguous. This CDR3 comprises 11 residues. V dropped 10 bases and J dropped 5 bases, with 9 bases sitting between them. The CDR3 region has the DNA TGTGCCAAGCAGACGGACAATGAGCAGTTCTTC. As protein: CAKQTDNEQFF.

The chain uses TRBV28 and TRBJ1-3; tentative D call: TRBD1 (5 bases). The V gene lost 5 bases and the J gene lost 0 bases, with 8 bases spanning the gap. Germline lookup yields CDR1 MDHEN and CDR2 SYDVKM. The CDR3 spans 14 residues. The CDR3 sequence is CASSRQFSGNTIYF. DNA of the CDR3: TGTGCCAGCAGTCGACAGTTCTCTGGAAACACCATATATTTT.

This clonotype was observed a handful of times. The chain recombines TRBV5-1 with TRBJ1-1; D remains unclear. V was clipped by 8 bases and J by 6 bases, with 11 bases between them. The CDR3 loop spans 11 amino acids. Germline V gene lookup returns CDR1 SGHRS and CDR2 YFSETQ. CDR3 protein: CASTRGSEAFF. The CDR3 nucleotides read TGCGCCAGTACCCGAGGGTCTGAAGCTTTCTTT. The full variable domain, its missing parts supplied by reference TRBV5-1 and TRBJ1-1, is KAGVTQTPRYLIKTRGQQVTLSCSPISGHRSVSWYQQTPGQGLQFLFEYFSETQRNKGNFPGRFSGRQFSNSRSEMNVSTLELGDSALYLCASTRGSEAFFGQGTRLTVV.

This clonotype was recorded at least ten times. CDR3 nucleotide sequence: TGCAGTTCCACCCCAGGGATCTCGAACTATGGCTACACCTTC. It yields the protein CSSTPGISNYGYTF. This chain joins TRBV20-1 and TRBJ1-2; D might be TRBD1 (5 bases). The length of the CDR3 is 14 residues. Trimming stripped 8 bases from V and 2 bases from J, with 18 bases between. Germline CDR1 reads DFQATT; CDR2 reads SNEGSKA (reference sequence).

In its sample, this clonotype was seen a few times. The J gene is TRBJ2-1, the V gene TRBV12-3 or TRBV12-4, with 8 bases identical to TRBD2. This CDR3 region has 15 residues. J gave up 3 bases and V 3 bases, and 4 bases lay outside the gene matches. CDR3 protein: CASSFRLAGYNEQFF. The CDR3 DNA reads TGTGCCAGCAGTTTTAGGCTAGCGGGCTACAATGAGCAGTTCTTC.

The CDR3 region has the DNA TGCGCCAGCAGCTTGGAGATGGCTCTTTATTCACCCCTCCACTTT. It translates to CASSLEMALYSPLHF. V and J are TRBV5-1 and TRBJ1-6; no firm D call. Germline CDR1 is SGHRS and CDR2 is YFSETQ. The CDR3 extends over 15 amino acids. Trimming removed 0 bases at V and 8 bases at J, with 12 bases between. Full variable domain (outside the CDR3, taken from reference TRBV5-1 and TRBJ1-6): KAGVTQTPRYLIKTRGQQVTLSCSPISGHRSVSWYQQTPGQGLQFLFEYFSETQRNKGNFPGRFSGRQFSNSRSEMNVSTLELGDSALYLCASSLEMALYSPLHFGNGTRLTVT.